A single sample is the source of the 27 T cell receptor beta chains below, sequenced in a study of blood T cell repertoires in COVID-19. Sequencing was performed with immunoSEQ multiplex PCR; in TCRdb, only in-frame clones are kept and a portion is missing. The sample includes about 370,000 clones, around 91% of them seen just once. Sequenced: PBMCs or T cells enriched from blood (not recorded which). The receptors here all came from a young man who had recovered from COVID-19.

There are a few counts of this clone. The CDR3 bases are TGTGCCAGCAGTTCGGCAGGGGGCAACTATGGCTACACCTTC. Its translation: CASSSAGGNYGYTF. The chain carries TRBV28 and TRBJ1-2; the match to TRBD1 covers 8 bases. The CDR3 sequence is 14 residues long. The J segment lost 2 bases and the V segment lost 4 bases, leaving 3 bases of the junction unmatched. Germline V CDR1 and CDR2: MDHEN, SYDVKM.

The DNA of the CDR3 is TGTGCCAGCAGCCAAGGAGCAGGGAGGAGCGAGCAGTACTTC. Protein sequence: CASSQGAGRSEQYF. The V gene is TRBV3-1 (or the pseudogene TRBV3-2), the J gene TRBJ2-7; maybe TRBD2 (6 bases). CDR3 length: 14 amino acids. V dropped 1 base and J dropped 6 bases, with 13 bases sitting between them. Germline V gene sequence: CDR1 LGHDT, CDR2 YNNKEL (reference sequence).

About this clone itself: Different DNA sequences within this sample yield the same CDR3. The chain employs TRBV2 and TRBJ2-5; 14 positions agree with TRBD2. The germline V gene has CDR1 SNHLY and CDR2 FYNNEI. The CDR3 length is 15 residues. Trimming took 6 bases from V and 1 from J; bases not matched to a gene: 1. The CDR3, as DNA: TGTGCCAGCAGAGGGACTAGCGGGGGCCAAGAGACCCAGTACTTC. Its translation: CASRGTSGGQETQYF.

V and J are TRBV20-1 and TRBJ1-1, with unresolved D. This CDR3 has 11 residues. CDR1 DFQATT and CDR2 SNEGSKA come from the germline V gene (reference sequence). V dropped 2 bases and J dropped 10 bases, with 11 bases sitting between them. In DNA, the CDR3 is TGCAGTGCTAGAACTGGGCAGGCAGCTTTCTTT. As protein: CSARTGQAAFF.

V usage is TRBV7-3 and J usage is TRBJ2-3, with 7 bases matching TRBD1. CDR3 length equals 15 residues. CDR1 is SGHTA, CDR2 FQGTGA, per germline. V lost 4 bases and J lost 4; bases outside the gene matches: 8. Here the CDR3 reads CASSSRGSAADTQYF. The CDR3 DNA reads TGTGCCAGCAGCTCCAGGGGGTCTGCCGCAGATACGCAGTATTTT.

The chain joins TRBV28 to TRBJ1-2, with D perhaps matching TRBD1 (5 bases). The germline gives CDR1 MDHEN, CDR2 SYDVKM. The CDR3 covers 14 residues. The ends were cut back, 6 bases at V and 8 bases at J, with 19 bases in the middle. The CDR3 spells CASRDASGGGGYTF. The CDR3, as DNA: TGTGCCAGCAGAGATGCCTCGGGGGGAGGCGGCTACACCTTC.

This chain links TRBV4-3 with TRBJ2-5, with 11 bases lining up with TRBD2. CDR3 length: 16 residues. Germline V gene data show CDR1 as LGHNA and CDR2 as YSLEER. V dropped 3 bases and J dropped 1; count of bases not matched to a gene: 4. CDR3 sequence reads: CASSQTSGVTQETQYF. Here the CDR3 DNA reads TGCGCCAGCAGCCAGACTAGCGGGGTCACCCAAGAGACCCAGTACTTC.

J is TRBJ2-7 and V is TRBV7-9, with 14 nucleotides matching TRBD2. The CDR3 spans 17 residues. J was trimmed by 5 bases and V by 0 bases; bases with no gene match: 6. The germline V gene encodes CDR1 SEHNR and CDR2 FQNEAQ (reference sequence). The CDR3 spells CASSLAGLAGGRNEQYF. CDR3 nucleotide sequence: TGTGCCAGCAGCTTAGCAGGACTAGCGGGGGGCAGGAACGAGCAGTACTTC.

V gene TRBV24-1 combines with J gene TRBJ2-2; perhaps TRBD1 as D (5 bases). Germline lookup yields CDR1 KGHDR and CDR2 SFDVKD. V was shortened by 2 bases and J by 7 bases, with 16 bases between the two germline ends. The CDR3 length is 16 residues. Here the CDR3 DNA reads TGTGCCACCAGTGATTCTGAAGGAAGGGGTGTCGGGGAGCTGTTTTTT. It yields the protein CATSDSEGRGVGELFF.

V gene TRBV4-1 combines with J gene TRBJ2-7; D might be TRBD1 (5 bases). Germline-derived CDR1 and CDR2 are MGHRA and YSYEKL. CDR3 length: 17 amino acids. The V end was cut by 4 bases, the J end by 7 bases, with 26 bases between. The DNA of the CDR3 is TGCGCCAGCAGCCGGGCGACAGACACCGCCAGCCTGAATGAGCAGTACTTC. Protein product: CASSRATDTASLNEQYF.

The chain couples TRBV5-6 to TRBJ2-2; 10 bases fit TRBD2. CDR3 length: 18 residues. CDR1 and CDR2 from the germline V gene are SGHDT and YYEEEE. The V segment lost 4 bases and the J segment 0 bases; nucleotides outside the gene matches: 9. DNA for the CDR3: TGTGCCAGCAGCCGATTAGCGGGGGGACGCGCGAACACCGGGGAGCTGTTTTTT. It encodes CASSRLAGGRANTGELFF.

The chain uses TRBV27 and TRBJ1-1; D possibly corresponds to TRBD1 (6 bases). The germline gives CDR1 MNHEY, CDR2 SMNVEV (reference sequence). The CDR3 has 13 amino acids. V was trimmed by 5 bases and J by 4 bases, leaving 11 bases between them. DNA of the CDR3: TGTGCCAGCAGTCAACAGGGTTTCACTGAAGCTTTCTTT. This codes for CASSQQGFTEAFF.

V usage is TRBV25-1 and J usage is TRBJ1-6; unclear D gene. Germline CDR1 and CDR2: MGHDK and SYGVNS. This CDR3 has 14 amino acids. Trimming took 7 bases from V and 0 from J, leaving 7 bases between them. In DNA, the CDR3 is TGTGCCAGCATGGAGAGCTCCTATAATTCACCCCTCCACTTT. Amino acid sequence: CASMESSYNSPLHF.

The V gene is TRBV5-1, the J gene TRBJ1-2, with 9 bases matching TRBD1. The CDR3 covers 14 residues. Germline V lookup: CDR1 SGHRS, CDR2 YFSETQ. The V segment lost 3 bases and the J segment 8 bases; nucleotides outside the gene matches: 8. CDR3 coding DNA: TGCGCCAGCAGCTCAGGACAGGGGACGGTGGGCTACACCTTC. This codes for CASSSGQGTVGYTF.

The genes are TRBV9 and TRBJ1-4, with D possibly matching TRBD1 (6 bases). CDR1 is SGDLS, CDR2 YYNGEE, per germline. V was pared by 3 bases and J by 5 bases, with 11 bases between. The CDR3 loop spans 14 amino acids. CDR3 region: CASSAVGGNEKLFF. In DNA form, the CDR3 reads TGTGCCAGCAGCGCCGTAGGGGGAAATGAAAAACTGTTTTTT. The full variable domain, its missing parts supplied by reference TRBV9 and TRBJ1-4, is DSGVTQTPKHLITATGQRVTLRCSPRSGDLSVYWYQQSLDQGLQFLIQYYNGEERAKGNILERFSAQQFPDLHSELNLSSLELGDSALYFCASSAVGGNEKLFFGSGTQLSVL.

The chain uses TRBV25-1 and TRBJ1-2, with 8 bases lining up with TRBD1. V shed 4 bases, J shed 5 bases, and the junction held 3 bases outside the gene matches. The CDR3 runs 13 residues. Germline assignment: CDR1 MGHDK and CDR2 SYGVNS. The chain's CDR3 is CASSGTGRYGYTF. The CDR3 region has the DNA TGTGCCAGCAGTGGGACAGGGAGGTATGGCTACACCTTC.

The count of this clone is one. This sequence joins TRBV7-3 and TRBJ1-1, with a tentative D call TRBD1 (6 bases). This CDR3 spans 14 amino acids. Between the trimmed V and J ends, which lost 4 bases and 1 base, there was a span of 10 bases. Germline lookup yields CDR1 SGHTA and CDR2 FQGTGA. The CDR3 nucleotides read TGTGCCAGCAGCTCGACAGGAGGGAACACTGAAGCTTTCTTT. It translates to CASSSTGGNTEAFF.

The chain employs TRBV28 and TRBJ1-2; no clear D. CDR3 length equals 14 residues. From germline, CDR1 is MDHEN and CDR2 SYDVKM. The V gene lost 7 bases and the J gene lost 1 base, with 13 bases spanning the gap. CDR3 sequence reads: CASTVRAVNYGYTF. Written as DNA, the CDR3 is TGTGCCAGCACCGTCCGCGCGGTTAACTATGGCTACACCTTC.

J is TRBJ2-1 and V is TRBV19; D is perhaps TRBD2 (5 bases). Deletions cut 6 bases from V and 7 bases from J, with 16 bases between. The CDR3 consists of 14 residues. Germline loops: CDR1 LNHDA, CDR2 SQIVND (reference sequence). The CDR3 protein is CASSRESVDNEQFF. The CDR3 DNA follows: TGTGCCAGTAGCCGGGAAAGCGTCGATAATGAGCAGTTCTTC. The whole variable domain, filled in from reference TRBV19 and TRBJ2-1, reads DGGITQSPKYLFRKEGQNVTLSCEQNLNHDAMYWYRQDPGQGLRLIYYSQIVNDFQKGDIAEGYSVSREKKESFPLTVTSAQKNPTAFYLCASSRESVDNEQFFGPGTRLTVL.

CDR3 DNA sequence: TGTGCCAGCAGTCCCCGACAGGGGCCTGGAAACACCATATATTTT. Its translation: CASSPRQGPGNTIYF. The gene calls are TRBV28 and TRBJ1-3, with 8 bases that match TRBD1. The CDR3 spans 15 residues. V shed 5 bases, J shed 2 bases, and the junction held 5 bases outside the gene matches. Germline CDR1 reads MDHEN; CDR2 reads SYDVKM.

The J gene is TRBJ2-5, the V gene TRBV7-7; TRBD1 agrees at 10 bases. The junction had 8 bases not matched to a gene; V was cut back by 5 bases and J by 5 bases. This CDR3 spans 15 amino acids. In germline, CDR1 is SSHAT, CDR2 FNYEAQ (reference sequence). The CDR3 coding sequence is TGTGCCAGCAGCCCTAGGGACAGGGGTGTGGAGACCCAGTACTTC. Its translation is CASSPRDRGVETQYF.

The chain uses TRBV18 and TRBJ1-6, with D tentatively TRBD1 (6 bases). Germline V lookup: CDR1 KGHSH, CDR2 LQKENI. Trimming took off 3 bases at V and 4 bases at J, with 19 bases between the two ends. The CDR3 consists of 18 residues. The DNA of the CDR3 is TGTGCCAGCTCACCCAACGCAGGGGCGAAGGTTTATAATTCACCCCTCCACTTT. Amino acids: CASSPNAGAKVYNSPLHF.

The V gene is TRBV2, the J gene TRBJ2-5, with 9 bases lining up with TRBD2. The CDR3 consists of 16 residues. Germline V lookup: CDR1 SNHLY, CDR2 FYNNEI. With V trimmed by 0 bases and J by 0 bases, 2 bases remained unmatched. The CDR3 DNA reads as TGTGCCAGCAGTGAAGCGGGACTAGCTTACCAAGAGACCCAGTACTTC. It specifies CASSEAGLAYQETQYF.

The chain uses TRBV27 and TRBJ2-7; 9 bases are shared with TRBD2. The germline V gene has CDR1 MNHEY and CDR2 SMNVEV (reference sequence). The CDR3 extends over 15 amino acids. J was trimmed by 4 bases and V by 4 bases; bases with no gene match: 8. CDR3: CASSSPSGAQYEQYF. CDR3 bases: TGTGCCAGCAGTTCCCCTAGCGGGGCTCAATACGAGCAGTACTTC.

The chain carries TRBV11-2 and TRBJ1-2; 7 bases agree with TRBD1. Germline V gene sequence: CDR1 SGHAT, CDR2 FQNNGV. V was pared by 4 bases and J by 4 bases, with 6 bases of the junction left unmatched. The CDR3 runs 14 residues. The CDR3 DNA sequence: TGTGCCAGCAGCTACGGGACAGATGGCTATGGCTACACCTTC. Translating gives CASSYGTDGYGYTF.

The chain carries TRBV27 and TRBJ1-6; D is unclear. CDR1 is MNHEY, CDR2 SMNVEV, per germline (reference sequence). V shed 6 bases and J shed 7 bases, with 16 bases lying between them. The CDR3 totals 15 residues. CDR3 sequence reads: CASRREGGGNSPLHF. Written as DNA, the CDR3 is TGTGCCAGCAGAAGGGAAGGCGGAGGGAATTCACCCCTCCACTTT.

The chain couples TRBV5-4 to TRBJ2-2; D gene unclear. The germline V gene has CDR1 SGHNT and CDR2 YYREEE (reference sequence). This CDR3 is built from 15 residues. V was cut by 3 bases and J by 1 base, with 10 bases left in between. The CDR3 is CASSSLGRNTGELFF. CDR3 DNA sequence: TGTGCCAGCAGCTCCCTTGGCAGGAACACCGGGGAGCTGTTTTTT.